This T cell receptor beta chain was identified during a study of blood T cell repertoires in COVID-19. On the study more broadly: Samples of COVID-19 (acute and convalescent) were obtained from the United States, Italy and Spain. In each case, the material was cDNA or gDNA derived from T cells, B-cell-depleted T cells, or PBMCs.

V shed 0 bases and J shed 8 bases, with 8 bases lying between them. The germline V gene encodes CDR1 SGDLS and CDR2 YYNGEE. This CDR3 is built from 12 residues. The table lists this clone with a count of one. The authors' processing: Nucleated cell counts were estimated from reference gene primer amplification. Libraries were prepared by immunoSEQ multiplex PCR; TCRdb keeps only in-frame clonotypes and omits some of them. The D gene and trimming were derived from the DNA, and the V and J assignments and clone size from that table. The sample consists of about 300,000 clones, around 90% of them appearing once.

This clonotype was obtained from a man between 18 and 35 years old with active or convalescent COVID-19. The chain has TRBV9 and TRBJ1-2; no clear D gene. Sample: peripheral blood. In nucleotides, the CDR3 is TGTGCCAGCAGCGTAGGCGGGGTCGGCTACACCTTC. Encoded protein: CASSVGGVGYTF.